This T cell receptor beta chain was obtained from a study of cytomegalovirus exposure and HLA in healthy donors listed by TCRdb under 2017. A note on the overall study: In an earlier analysis of 587 of the donors, 250 to 350 Gb of sequence data and 100 million or so unique TCR beta sequences from 180 million or so T cells were reported. Roughly 300 gigabases of sequencing data and approximately 93 million unique TCR sequences were included in an early release covering around 600 HLA-typed donors. Of the 350 to 450 genotyped donors, approximately 83% fell in the genetic ancestry cluster associated with self-reported Caucasian donors. The study was designed to test whether signatures of past pathogen exposure could be identified by cataloging public T cell receptors. The study profiled the T cell repertoires of approximately 700 subjects by immunosequencing and related them to cytomegalovirus serostatus. In addition to the first cohort of 650 to 750 subjects, a separate validation cohort of 100 to 150 different subjects was used. To predict cytomegalovirus infection status, the study brought together high-throughput TCR immunosequencing, statistical association of individual TCRs with disease status, and machine learning. In a later analysis, previously published TCR beta repertoires from some 640 donors were re-analyzed and high-resolution HLA genotyping was added so that TCR occurrence patterns could be studied. Rather than drawing on any new phenotypic data, the later analysis identified candidate immune exposures from TCR beta sequences and the way those sequences occurred across donors. An earlier analysis of 500 to 750 of the donors applied high-throughput TCR beta sequencing to assess whether each TCR beta V gene segment acted as functional or pseudogenic. Donor age, sex, ethnicity and CMV serostatus were compiled alongside the repertoire data. A later genetic analysis took genome-wide SNP genotypes for 398 of the 666 donors and used that subset as a discovery cohort. All discovery cohort repertoires had been generated using a single sequencing platform. HLA typing included class I and class II loci at four-digit resolution. The number of typed donors differed by locus: about 620-630 for A, B, C, DRB1 and DQB1; 522 for DQA1; 606 for DPA1; and approximately 450 for DPB1. Because of strong linkage in the cohort, roughly five DR-DQ haplotypes were treated as single units for association and clustering. Across approximately 400 genotyped donors of the cohort, an average of about 240,000 unique TCR beta nucleotide sequences per donor were sequenced, and roughly 20% of those sequences were non-productive.

Looking up the germline V gene (reference sequence) yields CDR1 GTSNPN and CDR2 SVGIG. From the cysteine through the phenylalanine, the CDR3 covers 14 amino acids. The read is trimmed to its CDR3 DNA, 42 bases read in frame from base 1. V loses 0 bases at its end and J loses 6 bases; junction bases beyond the gene matches: 8. The cohort comprised 550 to 700 healthy bone marrow donors. At the time of sampling, every cohort member was nominally healthy, though immune exposures that went unrecorded were likely present. The donor was CMV seronegative and was included in the group of 352 seronegative cohort members. A peripheral blood sample was collected from each donor, and TCR beta sequencing was performed on peripheral blood mononuclear cells. Genomic DNA was extracted from the blood cell samples with the Qiagen DNeasy Blood Extraction Kit. Results the study describes overall, beyond this receptor: According to a later analysis, most CMV-associated TCR beta chains appeared to be HLA-restricted, and the HLA associations seemed to be driven largely by CMV exposure. An earlier analysis of some 590 of the donors showed that most TCR beta V segments appeared in productive rearrangements either about 87% or about 30% of the time, which broadly matched IMGT annotations. Strong co-occurrence of HLA alleles, especially DR and DQ, made assigning TCR associations to individual alleles difficult. For the cohort, immune exposure information was limited to CMV serostatus. Linkage disequilibrium might explain the correlated functional status among segregating V segments, but an unknown experimental factor could not be excluded. Because the 87-base-pair reads could not distinguish some IMGT-functional V segments, including TRBV6-2 and TRBV6-3, those segments were excluded. In a later genetic analysis, a missense DCLRE1C variant was associated with V-gene and J-gene trimming of TCR beta chains, and the association was replicated in an independent cohort. Cytomegalovirus status was reported to be diagnosed by the classifier with high specificity and sensitivity in both the original and validation cohorts. Because some donors lacked HLA typing at each locus, the association tests relied only on the typed subset. In a later analysis, the rate of TCR association differed among HLA loci, with DRB1 alleles having the most associated TCRs and HLA-C alleles having the fewest. In a later analysis, 15,000 to 20,000 TCR beta sequences were associated with specific HLA alleles at a false discovery rate of 0.05. In vitro tests confirmed that a few of the cytomegalovirus-associated TCR beta chains recognize cytomegalovirus antigens. A further reported finding was that TCR beta sequences accurately predicted the HLA-A and HLA-B alleles for most subjects in the first cohort. A later genetic analysis reported fewer N-insertions in productive TCRs among donors in an Asian-associated ancestry cluster than the approximately 700-donor mean. Because counts were too low, some 17 rarely observed V segments, including chromosome 9 orphons, were excluded from the earlier analysis of roughly 580 of the donors. The study gave a list of roughly 150 TCR beta chains associated with cytomegalovirus. Across donors, most TCR sequences were observed very rarely, whereas some public TCRs were present in many individuals. The presence/absence analyses assumed that sequencing depth was roughly uniform across donors, and that assumption may not be true. The authors suggested that the approach could potentially be generalized to other disease states and immunological phenotypes. A group of highly shared sequence variants was considered likely to be a technical artifact of the sequencing pipeline. A later analysis reported that several top co-occurrence clusters appeared linked to parvovirus B19, influenza, CMV and Epstein-Barr virus. In a later analysis, HLA-associated TCR beta chains were found to be more clonally expanded and to have lower generation probabilities than equally common non-associated chains. In this cohort, only TCR beta chains were sequenced, and detectable features were limited by the absence of alpha or paired-chain data.

Library prep was done by the immunoSEQ multiplex PCR assay. For the multiplex PCR, a mixture combining 60 forward primers for TCR Vbeta segments and 13 reverse primers for TCR Jbeta segments was used. The CDR3 region of rearranged TCR beta genes was amplified from genomic DNA by a multiplex PCR assay. The amplified TCR beta libraries were sequenced on the Illumina HiSeq System as 87-base-pair reads. The paper's data handling went like this. A later analysis tallied 80 million to 95 million unique TCR beta chains across the 610 or so repertoires, and some 10 million of those chains were shared by two or more donors. To remove PCR and sequencing errors, raw reads were error-corrected and collapsed into unique sequences using a nearest-neighbor algorithm that merged closely related sequences. To assign V, D and J gene segments, CDR3 sequences were aligned to IMGT reference sequences. For a sequence to be retained, a match of at least six nucleotides was required to both a V gene segment and a J gene segment. A rearrangement was called productive if the CDR3 had no stop codons and remained in frame with V and J, and every other rearrangement was called non-productive. CDR3 was defined according to IMGT convention as the region running from the second conserved V-encoded cysteine to the conserved J-encoded phenylalanine. Sequences without an unambiguous match to a single V gene segment were excluded from the earlier analysis of about 630 of the donors. An earlier analysis of 500 to 700 of the donors classified V segments as functional when productive rearrangements were above 56.7% and as segregating when the standard deviation between donors was above 5%. A statistical classification framework was built to diagnose cytomegalovirus status from the catalog of TCR beta chain sequences. In a later analysis, V and J genes were assigned by comparing TCR nucleotide sequences against IMGT/GENE-DB human TR gene sequences. Using the TCRdist pipeline, a later analysis assigned CDR3 sequences along with most-parsimonious VDJ recombination scenarios. In a later analysis, each TCR beta chain was defined by its CDR3 amino acid sequence together with its V-gene family, and reads lacking a unique V-gene family were excluded. A later analysis removed 450 to 600 highly shared, low-generation-probability nucleotide sequences to deal with suspected cross-contamination and a sequencing artifact. A later analysis calculated a clonal expansion index for each public chain from normalized within-repertoire ranks of inferred template counts. In a later analysis, generation probabilities were computed with a VDJ recombination model fitted to out-of-frame rearrangements, and the resulting probabilities were checked against IGoR. In a later analysis, TCR-TCR, TCR-HLA and TCR-CMV co-occurrence was scored with hypergeometric tests, and a repertoire-size bias correction was applied to TCR pairs. To estimate false discovery rates, a later analysis permuted the HLA or CMV assignments 20 times. In a later analysis, co-occurring TCRs were grouped using DBSCAN, and TCRdist sequence similarity was added for clustering within HLA-allele-positive subsets. For co-occurrence clustering, repertoires with fewer than 30,000 or more than 120,000 public chains were excluded, along with several repertoires with anomalous nucleotide sharing. TCRdb provides this immuneACCESS table in a form limited to in-frame rearrangements. Some clones are lacking; in checked studies, under half of them reflect an unresolved V gene, and why the rest are absent is not known. V and J calls and clone size come straight from that table; D and trimming were deduced from the DNA. The sample table records 160,000 or so clones; around three quarters of these occur just once. The top ten hold 1% of the sample.

This clone was seen once. Its binding antigen is unknown. Base qualities were left out, and no much larger clone turns up one base away. The rearrangement joined TRBV30 to TRBJ2-7; TRBD2 fits 7 bases in the junction. This sequence originates from a woman aged 40-49 years in good health and CMV-seronegative. What was sequenced was PBMCs. The DNA is as follows: TGTGCCTGGAGTGTACAGGCGGGGGTCGGCGAGCAGTACTTC. Translated, this is CAWSVQAGVGEQYF.